The 20 T cell receptor beta chains listed next were all sequenced from one sample in a study of shared clonotypes between healthy human individuals. Profiling relied on immunoSEQ multiplex PCR, and the TCRdb table lists in-frame clones only, not all of them. The table shows some 630,000 clones, with about two thirds occurring only once. Material: memory CD4+ T cells sorted from blood. Subset meaning: CD45RA-negative fraction. These receptors originate from a woman aged 25 to 39 in good health.

This chain connects TRBV28 to TRBJ1-2; D gene ambiguous. The CDR3 loop spans 14 amino acids. CDR1 is MDHEN, CDR2 SYDVKM, per germline. V lost 1 base to trimming and J lost 4 bases, with 10 bases between them. The CDR3 sequence is CASSLSLSAYGYTF. The DNA of the CDR3 is TGTGCCAGCAGTTTATCCCTTAGCGCCTATGGCTACACCTTC.

This chain joins TRBV5-1 and TRBJ1-1, with D unresolved. This CDR3 spans 14 amino acids. Germline V CDR1 and CDR2: SGHRS, YFSETQ. The V gene lost 5 bases and the J gene lost 0 bases, with 11 bases spanning the gap. The CDR3 spells CASRPSGLNTEAFF. The CDR3 nucleotides read TGCGCCAGCAGGCCTTCGGGCCTGAACACTGAAGCTTTCTTT. Complete variable domain (other parts from reference TRBV5-1 and TRBJ1-1): KAGVTQTPRYLIKTRGQQVTLSCSPISGHRSVSWYQQTPGQGLQFLFEYFSETQRNKGNFPGRFSGRQFSNSRSEMNVSTLELGDSALYLCASRPSGLNTEAFFGQGTRLTVV.

This clone occurred a few times. Other DNA sequences in this sample translate to the same CDR3. This chain links TRBV7-2 with TRBJ1-1, with D unclear. The length of the CDR3 is 13 residues. The germline V and J ends were trimmed by 8 bases and 3 bases, with 13 bases remaining between them. CDR1 is SGHTA, CDR2 FQGNSA, per germline. The CDR3 DNA follows: TGTGCCAGCGCTCCACAGCGGGACACTGAAGCTTTCTTT. It codes for CASAPQRDTEAFF.

The CDR3 sequence is CASTPYGPTSGRSYNEQFF. The CDR3 bases are TGTGCCAGCACCCCTTACGGTCCCACTAGCGGGAGATCCTACAATGAGCAGTTCTTC. The V and J genes are TRBV7-8 and TRBJ2-1; 11 positions match TRBD2. This CDR3 spans 19 amino acids. Germline V gives CDR1 SGHVS, CDR2 FQNEAQ. Trimming removed 7 bases from V and 1 base from J; junction bases left unmatched: 15.

The rearrangement joins TRBV7-7 to TRBJ2-2, with 8 bases aligning to TRBD1. The junction had 8 bases not matched to a gene; V was cut back by 5 bases and J by 6 bases. This CDR3 region has 15 residues. Germline values: CDR1 SSHAT, CDR2 FNYEAQ (reference sequence). The CDR3 coding sequence is TGTGCCAGCAGCCCGTACGGACAGGGCGCCGGGGAGCTGTTTTTT. It is translated as CASSPYGQGAGELFF.

The chain couples TRBV5-1 to TRBJ1-2, with 10 bases fitting TRBD1. This CDR3 has 16 amino acids. The trim removed 4 bases at V and 8 bases at J, leaving 14 bases unmatched. Germline V gives CDR1 SGHRS, CDR2 YFSETQ. The CDR3 bases are TGCGCCAGCAGCCAAAAATCCGGGACAGGGGTATCGGGCTACACCTTC. It specifies CASSQKSGTGVSGYTF. Combining the CDR3 with reference TRBV5-1 and TRBJ1-2 gives the whole variable domain KAGVTQTPRYLIKTRGQQVTLSCSPISGHRSVSWYQQTPGQGLQFLFEYFSETQRNKGNFPGRFSGRQFSNSRSEMNVSTLELGDSALYLCASSQKSGTGVSGYTFGSGTRLTVV.

The rearrangement joins TRBV19 to TRBJ1-5, with D perhaps TRBD1 (5 bases). This CDR3 is built from 14 residues. The germline gives CDR1 LNHDA, CDR2 SQIVND (reference sequence). Trimming pared 3 bases from V and 7 bases from J, leaving 13 bases between. CDR3 bases: TGTGCCAGTAGTATTATAAGGGGAGAACAGCCCCAGCATTTT. This sequence encodes CASSIIRGEQPQHF.

This clone was detected a few times. The chain has TRBV2 and TRBJ1-1, with D maybe TRBD1 (6 bases). In germline, CDR1 is SNHLY, CDR2 FYNNEI. V lost 3 bases, J lost 0 bases, and 11 bases lay in between. CDR3 length: 15 amino acids. The CDR3 loop is CASSDAGGLNTEAFF. The CDR3, as DNA: TGTGCCAGCAGTGATGCCGGGGGCCTGAACACTGAAGCTTTCTTT.

This clone was observed at least ten times. CDR3: CASKKMGSGRAWDQETQYF. The CDR3 region has the DNA TGTGCCAGCAAAAAGATGGGTAGCGGGAGGGCCTGGGATCAAGAGACCCAGTACTTC. The chain recombines TRBV21-1 with TRBJ2-5; the table's D call, TRBD2, has no DNA check behind it. TRBV21-1 is marked as a pseudogene. The CDR3 is made up of 19 amino acids.

This clone showed up just a few times. This chain uses TRBV2 with TRBJ1-2; D is undetermined. The V and J ends lost 6 bases and 5 bases respectively, with 16 bases between them. The CDR3 consists of 14 residues. Germline loops: CDR1 SNHLY, CDR2 FYNNEI. In nucleotides, the CDR3 is TGTGCCAGCAGCCGCGTCCCTGATCTATATGGCTACACCTTC. Its translation is CASSRVPDLYGYTF.

This clone was seen ten or more times. This chain connects TRBV2 to TRBJ2-3; 10 positions match TRBD2. Per germline, CDR1 SNHLY and CDR2 FYNNEI. After removal of 2 bases from V and 5 bases from J, the junction contained 7 bases not matched to a gene. The CDR3 extends over 16 amino acids. CDR3 residues: CASSERSSGSLDTQYF. CDR3 sequence (DNA): TGTGCCAGCAGTGAAAGGTCTAGCGGGAGTTTAGATACGCAGTATTTT. The whole variable domain, filled in from reference TRBV2 and TRBJ2-3, reads EPEVTQTPSHQVTQMGQEVILRCVPISNHLYFYWYRQILGQKVEFLVSFYNNEISEKSEIFDDQFSVERPDGSNFTLKIRSTKLEDSAMYFCASSERSSGSLDTQYFGPGTRLTVL.

Concerning this clone itself: The same CDR3 also results from other DNA sequences found in this sample. This chain links TRBV19 with TRBJ1-5; D is uncertain. Germline assignment: CDR1 LNHDA and CDR2 SQIVND (reference sequence). Between the trimmed V and J ends, which lost 1 base and 7 bases, there was a span of 5 bases. CDR3 length equals 12 residues. The CDR3: CASSIGRQPQHF. The CDR3 coding sequence is TGTGCCAGTAGTATAGGGAGACAGCCCCAGCATTTT. Looking up the rest from reference TRBV19 and TRBJ1-5 gives the full variable domain: DGGITQSPKYLFRKEGQNVTLSCEQNLNHDAMYWYRQDPGQGLRLIYYSQIVNDFQKGDIAEGYSVSREKKESFPLTVTSAQKNPTAFYLCASSIGRQPQHFGDGTRLSIL.

The rearrangement uses TRBV6-5 and TRBJ1-1, with 12 bases that match TRBD1. This CDR3 is built from 16 residues. The V gene's germline CDR1 is MNHEY and CDR2 SVGAGI. The ends lost 4 bases at V and 2 bases at J; junction bases unmatched: 5. Here the CDR3 DNA reads TGTGCCAGCAGTTCCGGGACAGGGGGCTTAAACACTGAAGCTTTCTTT. This gives the protein CASSSGTGGLNTEAFF.

J is TRBJ1-1 and V is TRBV7-3, with a tentative D call TRBD1 (5 bases). This CDR3 is built from 13 residues. V lost 1 base and J 4 bases, leaving 7 bases between the germline ends. CDR1 SGHTA and CDR2 FQGTGA come from the germline V gene. The DNA of the CDR3 is TGTGCCAGCAGCTTAAGTGGGGGCACTGAAGCTTTCTTT. Its protein product is CASSLSGGTEAFF.

The genes are TRBV18 and TRBJ1-4; D remains ambiguous. The ends were cut back, 1 base at V and 1 base at J, with 7 bases in the middle. Germline CDR1 and CDR2: KGHSH and LQKENI. CDR3 size: 15 residues. The CDR3 loop reads CASSPRGKTNEKLFF. The CDR3 bases are TGTGCCAGCTCACCACGCGGGAAAACTAATGAAAAACTGTTTTTT.

The chain combines TRBV19 with TRBJ2-2; 12 bases align to TRBD2. The CDR3 has 15 residues. The germline V gene has CDR1 LNHDA and CDR2 SQIVND (reference sequence). The V segment lost 5 bases and the J segment 7 bases; nucleotides outside the gene matches: 5. The CDR3 loop reads CASSPTSGSGGELFF. The CDR3 region has the DNA TGTGCCAGTAGTCCGACTAGCGGGAGTGGCGGGGAGCTGTTTTTT. Full variable domain (missing parts from reference TRBV19 and TRBJ2-2): DGGITQSPKYLFRKEGQNVTLSCEQNLNHDAMYWYRQDPGQGLRLIYYSQIVNDFQKGDIAEGYSVSREKKESFPLTVTSAQKNPTAFYLCASSPTSGSGGELFFGEGSRLTVL.

This chain links TRBV7-9 with TRBJ2-3; D is ambiguous. This CDR3 has 15 residues. Germline CDR1 reads SEHNR; CDR2 reads FQNEAQ (reference sequence). V lost 3 bases and J lost 2, with 12 bases in between. For the CDR3, the DNA is TGTGCCAGCAGCTTTGGAGACCGAAACACAGATACGCAGTATTTT. The encoded protein is CASSFGDRNTDTQYF.

This chain joins TRBV27 and TRBJ2-3; 7 nucleotides align to TRBD2. The CDR3 extends over 13 amino acids. Germline lookup yields CDR1 MNHEY and CDR2 SMNVEV (reference sequence). The CDR3 protein is CASKRGSTDTQYF. The CDR3 coding sequence is TGTGCATCCAAGCGGGGCAGCACAGATACGCAGTATTTT.

The rearrangement uses TRBV4-1 and TRBJ1-1; 10 bases line up with TRBD1. Germline V gives CDR1 MGHRA, CDR2 YSYEKL. The V and J ends lost 3 bases and 2 bases, in that order; junction bases with no gene match: 6. The CDR3 is 16 amino acids. The DNA for the CDR3 is TGCGCCAGCAGCCAGCCGGGACAGGGGACCAACACTGAAGCTTTCTTT. Amino acids: CASSQPGQGTNTEAFF.

Only a few counts were recorded for this clone. The rearrangement links TRBV6-1 to TRBJ2-7, with 11 bases identical to TRBD1. The CDR3 has 17 amino acids. CDR1 and CDR2 from the germline V gene are MNHNS and SASEGT. Losses at the gene ends were 3 bases for V and 0 bases for J; bases not matched to a gene: 7. The CDR3 region is CASSEEGGTGGSYEQYF. In DNA form, the CDR3 reads TGTGCCAGCAGTGAGGAGGGAGGGACAGGGGGCTCCTACGAGCAGTACTTC.